Described below is a single T cell receptor (beta chain) sequence and its context. The data originate from a study of CD8 T cells in Susac syndrome. An amount of RNA that ranged from roughly 0.5 to 1 ug was reverse transcribed with random hexamers. The method of amplification for TCR beta CDR3 was immunoSEQ multiplex PCR, covering 54 Vbeta and 13 Jbeta. TCRdb fed the immunoSEQ multiplex PCR reads into MiXCR, producing one record per CDR3 protein. The sample has about 240,000 distinct CDR3 sequences, 95% to 97% seen once; the top ten hold 0.1%. Sequencing of TCR beta was carried out in blood CD8+ and CD4+ T cells. The TEMRA cells underwent FACS enrichment, while the CD8+ and CD4+ T cells underwent negative isolation. The CDR3 consists of 14 residues. V lost 0 bases and J 1 base, leaving 7 bases between the germline ends. Per the germline V gene, CDR1 is LGHDT and CDR2 is YNNKEL (reference sequence).

V and J are TRBV3-1 and TRBJ2-7; D unresolved. The specimen sequenced was CD4+ T cells from PBMCs. The source of this sequence is a human donor with Susac syndrome. The CDR3 reads CASSQDGRSYEQYF. The DNA for the CDR3 is TGTGCCAGCAGCCAAGATGGGCGATCCTACGAGCAGTACTTC.